The 28 T cell receptor beta chains below all came from one sample that was sequenced in a study of response to subunit inactivated influenza vaccine. MiXCR, run by TCRdb on the RT-PCR reads, gives a single entry per CDR3 protein. The table shows about 530,000 distinct CDR3 sequences, with approximately 10% occurring only once. The source material was PBMCs from blood, sampled on the day of vaccination. The receptors come from a middle-aged man who received an inactivated influenza vaccine.

The gene calls are TRBV28 and TRBJ2-1, with 8 bases that match TRBD2. This CDR3 comprises 15 residues. Unmatched junction bases numbered 8, after V lost 4 bases and J lost 6 bases. Germline-derived CDR1 and CDR2 are MDHEN and SYDVKM. DNA of the CDR3: TGTGCCAGCAGTTCCGGGCGCGGGGGGTTCAATGAGCAGTTCTTC. Its translation is CASSSGRGGFNEQFF.

This clonotype was counted at least ten times. The CDR3 DNA sequence: TGTGCCAGCAGTTTAGGTACTCCCGAGCTCTACGAGCAGTACTTC. Amino acids: CASSLGTPELYEQYF. This sequence joins TRBV12-3 or TRBV12-4 and TRBJ2-7; D not resolved. The V end lost 1 base, the J end lost 3 bases, and 13 bases lay between the germline ends. There are 15 residues in the CDR3.

This clonotype was counted only a few times. This chain joins TRBV27 and TRBJ2-2; D possibly corresponds to TRBD2 (6 bases). The CDR3 extends over 16 amino acids. The ends were cut back, 5 bases at V and 0 bases at J, with 13 bases in the middle. The germline CDR1 and CDR2 sequences are MNHEY and SMNVEV (reference sequence). CDR3 bases: TGTGCCAGCAGTCCCCGGACTACCTCGAACACCGGGGAGCTGTTTTTT. Amino acids: CASSPRTTSNTGELFF.

The chain joins TRBV10-3 to TRBJ2-5, with TRBD2 matching 10 bases. Germline trimming cut 8 bases from V and 1 base from J; bases unmatched to any gene: 7. Germline V lookup: CDR1 ENHRY, CDR2 SYGVKD. The CDR3 extends over 15 amino acids. The DNA of the CDR3 is TGTGCCATCTCGGGGCCTAGCGGGGGCCAAGAGACCCAGTACTTC. Its protein is CAISGPSGGQETQYF.

This clonotype has more than one count but fewer than ten. The V call is TRBV10-3, the J call TRBJ1-2; unclear D gene. V lost 2 bases to trimming and J lost 4 bases, with 8 bases between them. The CDR3 totals 13 residues. Germline V gene sequence: CDR1 ENHRY, CDR2 SYGVKD. Here the CDR3 reads CAISEPGRYGYTF. The CDR3 nucleotides are TGTGCCATCAGTGAGCCGGGTCGCTATGGCTACACCTTC.

This clonotype was counted a few times. The CDR3 DNA reads as TGTGCCAGCAGCTTAACCCCGGGACAGCGATGGGATGAGCAGTTCTTC. Translating it yields CASSLTPGQRWDEQFF. The rearrangement links TRBV7-3 to TRBJ2-1, with 7 positions matching TRBD1. There are 16 residues in the CDR3. Germline loops: CDR1 SGHTA, CDR2 FQGTGA. V lost 0 bases and J lost 8; bases outside the gene matches: 10.

This clonotype has just a few counts. This chain joins TRBV24-1 and TRBJ2-7, with a possible D match to TRBD1 (6 bases). This CDR3 has 14 residues. Germline V gene lookup returns CDR1 KGHDR and CDR2 SFDVKD. Trimming left V 4 bases short and J 2 bases short, with 11 bases between. CDR3 amino acids: CATSEGTRPYEQYF. CDR3 sequence (DNA): TGTGCCACCAGTGAAGGGACACGTCCCTACGAGCAGTACTTC.

The CDR3: CASGEGANYGYTF. In DNA form, the CDR3 reads TGTGCCAGCGGTGAGGGAGCTAACTATGGCTACACCTTC. V and J are TRBV7-2 and TRBJ1-2; D remains ambiguous. The CDR3 totals 13 residues. V lost 8 bases, J lost 0 bases, and 10 bases lay in between. CDR1 and CDR2 from the germline V gene are SGHTA and FQGNSA.

This clonotype showed up just a few times. V is TRBV20-1 and J is TRBJ2-7; 8 bases align to TRBD1. Germline CDR1 is DFQATT and CDR2 is SNEGSKA (reference sequence). The V segment lost 0 bases and the J segment 0 bases; nucleotides outside the gene matches: 13. The length of the CDR3 is 18 residues. CDR3 region: CSARDPGQVPFSSYEQYF. DNA for the CDR3: TGCAGTGCTAGAGATCCGGGACAGGTTCCTTTTAGCTCCTACGAGCAGTACTTC.

This clonotype occurred many times. This chain links TRBV5-1 with TRBJ1-6; D gene uncertain. Germline V gene data show CDR1 as SGHRS and CDR2 as YFSETQ. V shed 0 bases and J shed 5 bases, with 6 bases lying between them. This CDR3 comprises 14 residues. For the CDR3, the DNA is TGCGCCAGCAGCTTGGGGCAGGATAATTCACCCCTCCACTTT. This gives the protein CASSLGQDNSPLHF. Looking up the rest from reference TRBV5-1 and TRBJ1-6 gives the full variable domain: KAGVTQTPRYLIKTRGQQVTLSCSPISGHRSVSWYQQTPGQGLQFLFEYFSETQRNKGNFPGRFSGRQFSNSRSEMNVSTLELGDSALYLCASSLGQDNSPLHFGNGTRLTVT.

This chain joins TRBV18 and TRBJ2-1; 11 nucleotides match TRBD2. The CDR3 length is 20 residues. Germline CDR1 is KGHSH and CDR2 is LQKENI. J gave up 7 bases and V 3 bases, and 20 bases lay outside the gene matches. This CDR3 is CASSPKGGLADLWNRNEQFF. The CDR3 DNA follows: TGTGCCAGCTCACCGAAAGGGGGACTAGCGGACCTTTGGAACCGGAATGAGCAGTTCTTC.

This clonotype was seen a few times. The chain has TRBV9 and TRBJ2-5, with 9 bases matching TRBD2. J gave up 1 base and V 3 bases, and 7 bases lay outside the gene matches. The germline V gene encodes CDR1 SGDLS and CDR2 YYNGEE. CDR3 size: 16 residues. As DNA, the CDR3 is TGTGCCAGCAGCGCGGTTCCGACTAGCGGCCAAGAGACCCAGTACTTC. Protein sequence: CASSAVPTSGQETQYF.

This clonotype occurred a few times. Here the CDR3 reads CASSLDMSNSPLHF. The CDR3 DNA reads TGTGCCAGCAGCTTAGACATGAGTAATTCACCCCTCCACTTT. The chain is built from TRBV5-5 and TRBJ1-6; no reliable D call. Germline CDR1 and CDR2: SGHKS and YYEKEE (reference sequence). V lost 2 bases and J lost 6, with 9 bases in between. This CDR3 is built from 14 residues.

V and J are TRBV5-1 and TRBJ2-3; a weak D match, TRBD1 (6 bases). The ends were cut back, 6 bases at V and 3 bases at J, with 17 bases in the middle. Germline V gene sequence: CDR1 SGHRS, CDR2 YFSETQ. There are 15 residues in the CDR3. CDR3 sequence (DNA): TGCGCCAGCAAAACGGGACATAGCAATACAGATACGCAGTATTTT. This translates into CASKTGHSNTDTQYF.

This clonotype was detected many times. The J gene is TRBJ1-6, the V gene TRBV4-3; no definite D call. V dropped 0 bases and J dropped 5 bases, with 8 bases sitting between them. The CDR3 totals 15 residues. Germline V lookup: CDR1 LGHNA, CDR2 YSLEER. The CDR3 DNA reads TGCGCCAGCAGCCAAGAGATCCGTAATAATTCACCCCTCCACTTT. The encoded protein is CASSQEIRNNSPLHF.

The rearrangement uses TRBV28 and TRBJ2-7; TRBD2 matches at 8 bases. V trimming: 6 bases; J trimming: 2 bases; junction bases outside the gene matches: 9. CDR1 is MDHEN, CDR2 SYDVKM, per germline. The CDR3 spans 15 residues. The CDR3 is CASRRYSGSPYEQYF. The CDR3 nucleotides read TGTGCCAGCAGGAGGTACAGCGGGAGTCCCTACGAGCAGTACTTC.

This clonotype has just a few counts. CDR3: CASSLEPGGLYTEAFF. The CDR3 bases are TGCGCCAGCAGCTTGGAGCCAGGGGGATTATACACTGAAGCTTTCTTT. The V and J genes are TRBV5-1 and TRBJ1-1; 7 bases map to TRBD1. Trimming took 0 bases from V and 3 from J; bases not matched to a gene: 8. Germline V lookup: CDR1 SGHRS, CDR2 YFSETQ. CDR3 length equals 16 residues. The full variable domain, with the rest looked up from reference TRBV5-1 and TRBJ1-1, is KAGVTQTPRYLIKTRGQQVTLSCSPISGHRSVSWYQQTPGQGLQFLFEYFSETQRNKGNFPGRFSGRQFSNSRSEMNVSTLELGDSALYLCASSLEPGGLYTEAFFGQGTRLTVV.

The table lists this clonotype with many counts. The genes are TRBV5-1 and TRBJ2-3, with 9 bases that match TRBD1. The trim removed 4 bases at V and 6 bases at J, leaving 9 bases unmatched. Germline V lookup: CDR1 SGHRS, CDR2 YFSETQ. The CDR3 sequence is 15 residues long. CDR3 sequence reads: CASSKDRGHRDTQYF. Here the CDR3 DNA reads TGCGCCAGCAGCAAGGACAGGGGACATAGGGATACGCAGTATTTT.

The chain links TRBV30 to TRBJ2-2; the D gene is possibly TRBD1 (5 bases). The length of the CDR3 is 15 residues. Per the germline V gene, CDR1 is GTSNPN and CDR2 is SVGIG (reference sequence). The V end lost 2 bases, the J end lost 7 bases, and 17 bases lay between the germline ends. The chain's CDR3 is CAWSKRGRIVGELFF. The CDR3 nucleotides read TGTGCCTGGAGTAAAAGGGGAAGAATCGTCGGGGAGCTGTTTTTT. The complete variable domain, with remaining parts taken from reference TRBV30 and TRBJ2-2, reads SQTIHQWPATLVQPVGSPLSLECTVEGTSNPNLYWYRQAAGRGLQLLFYSVGIGQISSEVPQNLSASRPQDRQFILSSKKLLLSDSGFYLCAWSKRGRIVGELFFGEGSRLTVL.

This clonotype has more than one count but fewer than ten. The chain employs TRBV12-3 or TRBV12-4 and TRBJ2-2; 11 nucleotides align to TRBD2. The CDR3 is made up of 16 amino acids. V lost 4 bases, J lost 4 bases, and 5 bases stayed unmatched. The CDR3 here is CASSSTSGDSTGELFF. Here the CDR3 DNA reads TGTGCCAGCAGTTCGACTAGCGGGGATTCCACCGGGGAGCTGTTTTTT.

This chain links TRBV7-9 with TRBJ1-1; D gene uncertain. The germline gives CDR1 SEHNR, CDR2 FQNEAQ (reference sequence). The CDR3 contains 15 residues. Trimming cost V 5 bases and J 0 bases, with 13 bases left between them. CDR3 nucleotides: TGTGCCAGCAGCCACACCTCGGGATTGAACACTGAAGCTTTCTTT. It codes for CASSHTSGLNTEAFF.

This clonotype turned up a few times. V usage is TRBV5-1 and J usage is TRBJ2-7, with TRBD1 matching over 8 bases. Per the germline V gene, CDR1 is SGHRS and CDR2 is YFSETQ. This CDR3 has 13 amino acids. With 6 bases clipped from V and 5 bases from J, the junction kept 7 bases outside the gene matches. The CDR3 is CASKDSGGDEQYF. The CDR3, as DNA: TGCGCCAGCAAGGATTCAGGGGGCGACGAGCAGTACTTC.

The V call is TRBV20-1, the J call TRBJ2-3; 8 bases match TRBD1. The ends lost 3 bases at V and 7 bases at J; junction bases unmatched: 9. The CDR3 runs to 14 residues. CDR1 and CDR2 (germline): DFQATT, SNEGSKA (reference sequence). DNA for the CDR3: TGCAGTGCTAGCCGGGCACAGGGGGTGCATACGCAGTATTTT. Protein sequence: CSASRAQGVHTQYF.

The chain employs TRBV5-6 and TRBJ2-7; D is uncertain. Germline V gene data show CDR1 as SGHDT and CDR2 as YYEEEE. The CDR3 totals 15 residues. The V end was cut by 1 base, the J end by 3 bases, with 14 bases between. The chain's CDR3 is CASSLLNSLNYEQYF. CDR3 nucleotides: TGTGCCAGCAGCTTGTTGAATTCCCTCAACTACGAGCAGTACTTC.

The chain has TRBV6-2 or TRBV6-3 and TRBJ2-1; 12 nucleotides line up with TRBD1. V shed 2 bases and J 10 bases; nucleotides not matched to a gene: 15. The CDR3 contains 18 residues. Germline V gene data show CDR1 as MNHEY and CDR2 as SVGEGT. The CDR3 DNA reads as TGTGCCAGCAGTTACGCGAAGGCGGGACAGGGGGCTACGGGGGAGCAGTTCTTC. It yields the protein CASSYAKAGQGATGEQFF.

The table lists this clonotype with many counts. V is TRBV24-1 and J is TRBJ2-3; 8 bases map to TRBD1. The J segment lost 3 bases and the V segment lost 4 bases, leaving 11 bases of the junction unmatched. This CDR3 is 17 amino acids long. CDR1 and CDR2 from the germline V gene are KGHDR and SFDVKD. CDR3 DNA sequence: TGTGCCACCAGTGACACACGACAGGGGAAGATGACAGATACGCAGTATTTT. Translation gives CATSDTRQGKMTDTQYF.

The rearrangement joins TRBV11-1 to TRBJ2-2; D is possibly TRBD2 (6 bases). The CDR3 totals 16 residues. The germline V and J ends were trimmed by 2 bases and 1 base, with 11 bases remaining between them. CDR1 is SGHAT and CDR2 is FQDESV in the germline V gene (reference sequence). CDR3 nucleotides: TGTGCCAGCAGCTTACTTTGGGAGGAGAACACCGGGGAGCTGTTTTTT. Its protein product is CASSLLWEENTGELFF.

This clonotype was detected a few times. The chain recombines TRBV4-3 with TRBJ2-3; 7 bases match TRBD1. Looked up from germline, CDR1 is LGHNA and CDR2 is YSLEER. Unmatched junction bases numbered 10, after V lost 6 bases and J lost 4 bases. This CDR3 comprises 15 residues. As DNA, the CDR3 is TGCGCCAGCAGTCAACAGGGGCTCGGACCAGATACGCAGTATTTT. This encodes CASSQQGLGPDTQYF.